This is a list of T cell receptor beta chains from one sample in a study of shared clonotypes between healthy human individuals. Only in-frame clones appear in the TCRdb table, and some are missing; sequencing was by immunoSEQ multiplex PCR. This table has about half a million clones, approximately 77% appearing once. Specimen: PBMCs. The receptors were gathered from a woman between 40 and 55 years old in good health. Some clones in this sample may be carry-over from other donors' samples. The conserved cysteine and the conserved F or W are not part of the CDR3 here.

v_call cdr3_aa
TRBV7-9 ASSSGSVGELF
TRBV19 ASSISYRRGYQPQH
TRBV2 ASNPIPGRGH
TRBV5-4 ASSSGGAREQF
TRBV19 ASTPQGVGGANVLT
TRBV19 ASTAGQGGGNTIY
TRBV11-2 ASSLGTGNTGELF
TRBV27 ASSLGLGNEQF
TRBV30 AWTTATYEQY
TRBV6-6 ASSSGGRGYEQY
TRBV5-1 ASSSDREINTEAF
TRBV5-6 ASSLAWDLTYEQY
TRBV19 ASSILYSGRGYVYEQY
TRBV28 ASSFPIAGGPLEVGTDTQY
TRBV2 ASSPGTSPYEQY
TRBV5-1 ASSPGGGENYGYT
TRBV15 ATRTSGRPYTEQF
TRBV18 ASSPEGTFYEQY
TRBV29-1 SVRVVTEAF
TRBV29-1 SVAGTSSYEQY
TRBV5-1 ASSLVSDRGTGELF
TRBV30 AWSPGRVVEKLF
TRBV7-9 ASSRTGGILDTQY
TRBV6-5 ASSLLPQGRETQY
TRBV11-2 ASSQGLADRMY
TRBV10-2 ASSVGAPYEQY
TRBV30 AWVIGGSKTQY
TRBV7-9 ASSLAVGASGNTIY
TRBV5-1 ASSLAPRQGAGAYEQY
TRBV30 AWSTTSYEQY
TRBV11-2 ASSRTGSDEQY
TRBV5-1 ASSPFPGESYEQY
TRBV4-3 ASSRTGAQGEKLF
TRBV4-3 ASSKNGGGIPDTQY
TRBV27 ASSTAWGVEAEAF
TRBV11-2 ASSLGRLAGGPLETQY
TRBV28 ATLLRQGGSNEKLF
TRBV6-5 ASSRDWAGGYEQY
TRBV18 ASSPKTGGTQY
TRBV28 ASSPPGRSSYEQY
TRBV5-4 ASSLVGGDTEAF
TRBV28 ASSLGRGPKFSQPQH
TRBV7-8 ASSSTGFASTGELF
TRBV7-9 ASRVPGQGFHNEQF
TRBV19 ASSSRTSLETQY
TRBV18 ASSPGPTDTQY
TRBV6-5 ASSYSAGGPDEQF
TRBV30 AWSVLDTQQY
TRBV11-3 ASSLEGLSTDTQY
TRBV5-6 ASSWGWAYGNTIY